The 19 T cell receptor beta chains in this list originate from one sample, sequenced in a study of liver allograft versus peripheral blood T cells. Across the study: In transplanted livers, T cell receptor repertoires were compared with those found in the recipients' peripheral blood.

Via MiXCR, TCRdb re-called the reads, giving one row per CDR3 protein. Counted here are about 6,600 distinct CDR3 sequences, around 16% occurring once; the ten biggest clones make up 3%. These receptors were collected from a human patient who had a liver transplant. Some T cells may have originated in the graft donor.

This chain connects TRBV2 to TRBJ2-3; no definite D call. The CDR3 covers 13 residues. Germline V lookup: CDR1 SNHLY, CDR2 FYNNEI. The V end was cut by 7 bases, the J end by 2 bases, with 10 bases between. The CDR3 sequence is CASNPAATDTQYF. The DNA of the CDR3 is TGTGCCAGCAATCCGGCAGCCACAGATACGCAGTATTTT. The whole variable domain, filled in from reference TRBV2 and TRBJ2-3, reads EPEVTQTPSHQVTQMGQEVILRCVPISNHLYFYWYRQILGQKVEFLVSFYNNEISEKSEIFDDQFSVERPDGSNFTLKIRSTKLEDSAMYFCASNPAATDTQYFGPGTRLTVL.

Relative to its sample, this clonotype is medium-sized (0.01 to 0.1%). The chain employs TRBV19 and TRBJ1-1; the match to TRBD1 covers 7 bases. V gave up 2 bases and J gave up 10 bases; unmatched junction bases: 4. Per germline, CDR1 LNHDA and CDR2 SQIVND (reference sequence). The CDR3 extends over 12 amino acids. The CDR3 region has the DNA TGTGCCAGTAGTATAAGACAGGGTACAGCTTTCTTT. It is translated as CASSIRQGTAFF.

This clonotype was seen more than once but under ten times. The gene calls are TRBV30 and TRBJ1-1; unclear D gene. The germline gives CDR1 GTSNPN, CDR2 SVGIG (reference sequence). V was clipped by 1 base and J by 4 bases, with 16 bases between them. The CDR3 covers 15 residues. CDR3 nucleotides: TGTGCCTGGAGTGCTTCGGACGGGCGGGGCACTGAAGCTTTCTTT. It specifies CAWSASDGRGTEAFF.

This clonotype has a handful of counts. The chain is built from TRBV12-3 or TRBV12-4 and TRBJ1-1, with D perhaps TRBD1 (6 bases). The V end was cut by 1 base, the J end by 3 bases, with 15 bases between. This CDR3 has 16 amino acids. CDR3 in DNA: TGTGCCAGCAGTTTAGGCGGCGGGGGGCTGGACACTGAAGCTTTCTTT. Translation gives CASSLGGGGLDTEAFF.

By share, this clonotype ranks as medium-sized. CDR3 DNA: TGTGCCAGCAGCCAAGGGGGTTCGGACGAAAAACTGTTTTTT. Encoded protein: CASSQGGSDEKLFF. This chain connects TRBV5-5 to TRBJ1-4; tentative D call: TRBD1 (6 bases). CDR1 and CDR2 from the germline V gene are SGHKS and YYEKEE (reference sequence). The CDR3 is made up of 14 amino acids. Trimming shortened V by 4 bases and J by 8 bases, and 15 bases separated the two germline ends.

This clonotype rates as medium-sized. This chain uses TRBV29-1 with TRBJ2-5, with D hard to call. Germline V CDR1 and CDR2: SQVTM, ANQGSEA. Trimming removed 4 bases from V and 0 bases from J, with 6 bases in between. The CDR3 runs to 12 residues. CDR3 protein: CSVVTYQETQYF. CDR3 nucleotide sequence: TGCAGCGTTGTCACGTACCAAGAGACCCAGTACTTC.

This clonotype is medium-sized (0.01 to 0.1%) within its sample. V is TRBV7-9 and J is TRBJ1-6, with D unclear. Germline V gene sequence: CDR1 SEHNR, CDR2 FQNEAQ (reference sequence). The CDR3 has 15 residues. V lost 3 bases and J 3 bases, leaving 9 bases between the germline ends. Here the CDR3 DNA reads TGTGCCAGCAGCTTTGGGGAGGGCTATAATTCACCCCTCCACTTT. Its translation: CASSFGEGYNSPLHF. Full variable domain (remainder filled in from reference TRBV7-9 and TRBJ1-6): DTGVSQNPRHKITKRGQNVTFRCDPISEHNRLYWYRQTLGQGPEFLTYFQNEAQLEKSRLLSDRFSAERPKGSFSTLEIQRTEQGDSAMYLCASSFGEGYNSPLHFGNGTRLTVT.

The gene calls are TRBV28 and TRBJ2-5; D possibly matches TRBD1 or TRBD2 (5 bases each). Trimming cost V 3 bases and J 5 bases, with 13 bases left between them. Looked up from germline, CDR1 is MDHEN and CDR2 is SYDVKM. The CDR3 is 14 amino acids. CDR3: CASSFSGPRETQYF. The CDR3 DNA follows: TGTGCCAGCAGTTTCTCGGGACCGAGGGAGACCCAGTACTTC.

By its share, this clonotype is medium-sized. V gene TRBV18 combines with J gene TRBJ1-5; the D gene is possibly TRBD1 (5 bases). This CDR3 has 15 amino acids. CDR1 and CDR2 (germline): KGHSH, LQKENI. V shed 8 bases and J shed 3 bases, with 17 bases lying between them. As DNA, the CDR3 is TGTGCCAGCGATGACAGTTACTCCGACAATCAGCCCCAGCATTTT. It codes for CASDDSYSDNQPQHF.

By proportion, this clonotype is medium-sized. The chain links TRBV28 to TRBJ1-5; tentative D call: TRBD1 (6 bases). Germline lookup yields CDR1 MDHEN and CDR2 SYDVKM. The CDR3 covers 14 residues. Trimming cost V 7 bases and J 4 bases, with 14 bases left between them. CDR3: CASNGGAQNQPQHF. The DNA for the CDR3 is TGTGCCAGCAACGGGGGGGCCCAAAATCAGCCCCAGCATTTT.

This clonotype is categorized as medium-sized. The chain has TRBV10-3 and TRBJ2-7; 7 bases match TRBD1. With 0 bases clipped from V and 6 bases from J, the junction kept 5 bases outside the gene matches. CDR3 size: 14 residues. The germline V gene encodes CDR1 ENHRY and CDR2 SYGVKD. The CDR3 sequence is CAISESTGLGEQYF. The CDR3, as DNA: TGTGCCATCAGTGAGTCGACAGGGCTTGGCGAGCAGTACTTC.

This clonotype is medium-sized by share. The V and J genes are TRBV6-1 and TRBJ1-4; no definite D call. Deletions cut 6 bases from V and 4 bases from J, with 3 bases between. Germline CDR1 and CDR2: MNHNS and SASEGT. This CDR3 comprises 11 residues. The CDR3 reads CASSFNEKLFF. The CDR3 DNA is TGTGCCAGCAGCTTTAATGAAAAACTGTTTTTT.

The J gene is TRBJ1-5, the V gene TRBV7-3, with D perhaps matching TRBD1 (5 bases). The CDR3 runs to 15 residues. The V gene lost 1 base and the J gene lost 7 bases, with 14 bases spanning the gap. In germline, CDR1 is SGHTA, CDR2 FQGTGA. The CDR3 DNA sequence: TGTGCCAGCAGCTTAAAAGCAGGGTTGAGGCAGCCCCAGCATTTT. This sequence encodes CASSLKAGLRQPQHF.

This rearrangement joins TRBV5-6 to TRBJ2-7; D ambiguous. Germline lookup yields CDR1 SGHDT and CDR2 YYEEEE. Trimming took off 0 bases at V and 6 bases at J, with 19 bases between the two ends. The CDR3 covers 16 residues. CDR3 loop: CASSLEQAYYVCEQYF. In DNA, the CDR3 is TGTGCCAGCAGCTTGGAGCAGGCCTACTACGTCTGCGAGCAGTACTTC.

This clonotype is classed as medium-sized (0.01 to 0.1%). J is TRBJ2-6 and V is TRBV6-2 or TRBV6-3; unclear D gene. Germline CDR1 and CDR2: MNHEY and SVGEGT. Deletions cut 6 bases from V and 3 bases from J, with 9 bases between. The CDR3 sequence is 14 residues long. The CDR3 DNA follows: TGTGCCAGCAGGGGCGGAAGTGGGGCCAACGTCCTGACTTTC. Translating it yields CASRGGSGANVLTF.

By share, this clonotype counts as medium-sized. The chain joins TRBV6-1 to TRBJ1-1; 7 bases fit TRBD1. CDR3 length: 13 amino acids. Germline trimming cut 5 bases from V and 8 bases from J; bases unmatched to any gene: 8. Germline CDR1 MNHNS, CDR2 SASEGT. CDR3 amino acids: CASSPTGVGEAFF. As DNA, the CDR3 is TGTGCCAGCAGTCCTACAGGGGTCGGCGAAGCTTTCTTT.

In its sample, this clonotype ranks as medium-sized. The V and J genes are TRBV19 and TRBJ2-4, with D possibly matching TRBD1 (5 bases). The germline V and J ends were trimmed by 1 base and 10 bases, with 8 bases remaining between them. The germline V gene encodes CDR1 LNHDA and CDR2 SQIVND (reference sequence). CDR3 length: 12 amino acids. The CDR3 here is CASSIGQGIQYF. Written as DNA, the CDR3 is TGTGCCAGTAGTATAGGGCAGGGAATTCAGTACTTC.

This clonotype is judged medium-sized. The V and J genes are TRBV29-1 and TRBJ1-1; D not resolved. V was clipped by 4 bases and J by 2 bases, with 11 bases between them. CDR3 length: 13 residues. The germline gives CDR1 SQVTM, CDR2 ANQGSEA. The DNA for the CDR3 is TGCAGCGTTGTGGTCGGCACTAACACTGAAGCTTTCTTT. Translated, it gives CSVVVGTNTEAFF.

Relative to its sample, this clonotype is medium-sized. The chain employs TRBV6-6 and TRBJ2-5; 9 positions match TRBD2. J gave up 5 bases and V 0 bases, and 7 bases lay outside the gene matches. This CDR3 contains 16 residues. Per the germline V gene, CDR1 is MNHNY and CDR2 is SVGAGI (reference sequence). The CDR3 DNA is TGTGCCAGCAGTTACTCTGGCGCGGGGGGGAGGGAGACCCAGTACTTC. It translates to CASSYSGAGGRETQYF.